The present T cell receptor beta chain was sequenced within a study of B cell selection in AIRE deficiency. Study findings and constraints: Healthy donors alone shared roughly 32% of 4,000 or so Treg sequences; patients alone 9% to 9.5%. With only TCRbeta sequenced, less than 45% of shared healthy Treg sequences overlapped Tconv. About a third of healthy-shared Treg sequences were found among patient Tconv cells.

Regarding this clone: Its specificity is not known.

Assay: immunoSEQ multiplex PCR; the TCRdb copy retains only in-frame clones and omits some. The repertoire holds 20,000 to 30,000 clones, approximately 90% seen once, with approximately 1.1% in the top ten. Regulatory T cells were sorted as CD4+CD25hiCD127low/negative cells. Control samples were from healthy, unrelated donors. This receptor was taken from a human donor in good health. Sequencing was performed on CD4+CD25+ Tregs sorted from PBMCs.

CDR3 residues: CASSKGQETQYF. The CDR3 DNA sequence: TGCGCCAGCAGCAAGGGACAAGAGACCCAGTACTTC. V gene TRBV5-1 combines with J gene TRBJ2-5; D is unclear. Germline loops: CDR1 SGHRS, CDR2 YFSETQ. The CDR3 runs to 12 residues. Trimming cost V 4 bases and J 2 bases, with 6 bases left between them.